This T cell receptor beta chain derives from a study of shared clonotypes between healthy human individuals. General study findings and limits: The sampled material consisted only of blood, and tissue repertoires are likely to differ.

The CDR3 totals 20 residues. Germline CDR1 and CDR2: SGDLS and YYNGEE. J lost 5 bases, V lost 0 bases, and 20 bases had no gene match. Clones were sequenced by immunoSEQ multiplex PCR, and TCRdb holds only the in-frame ones, with some missing. The sample records about 1.5 million clones, 96% being singletons. A remark on this clone: Its specificity is not known.

This sequence originates from a man between 25 and 39 years old in good health. Sequencing was done on a sample of naive CD4+ T cells sorted from blood. Subset specified: CD45RA+ positively selected. V gene TRBV9 combines with J gene TRBJ2-1, with 7 bases lining up with TRBD2. Here the CDR3 DNA reads TGTGCCAGCAGCGTAGATGGGACCCCTAGCGGCTCCTCTAAGGACAATGAGCAGTTCTTC. This encodes CASSVDGTPSGSSKDNEQFF.